Presented here are 26 T cell receptor beta chains from one specimen sequenced in a study of vaccination effects on CD4 cells after COVID-19. When ten to eleven days of culture had elapsed, CD4+ T cells were isolated. The table came from immunoSEQ multiplex PCR; TCRdb's copy has only in-frame clones and leaves some out. The data show around 35,000 clones, 65% to 70% seen once. Their cognate antigens are unknown. Source: CD4+ T cells from PBMCs cultured without peptide, taken before COVID-19 vaccination. The receptors derive from a human donor who received a COVID-19 vaccine.

The V and J genes are TRBV25-1 and TRBJ2-1; the match to TRBD1 covers 7 bases. The V and J ends lost 4 bases and 4 bases, in that order; junction bases with no gene match: 4. Germline loops: CDR1 MGHDK, CDR2 SYGVNS. The CDR3 has 14 residues. This CDR3 reads CASSGTGLYNEQFF. The CDR3 DNA is TGTGCCAGCAGTGGGACAGGCCTTTACAATGAGCAGTTCTTC.

This chain uses TRBV19 with TRBJ2-7; possibly TRBD1 for D (5 bases). V shed 7 bases and J shed 6 bases, with 19 bases lying between them. CDR1 and CDR2 from the germline V gene are LNHDA and SQIVND (reference sequence). This CDR3 spans 14 amino acids. Here the CDR3 reads CASISGQGLSEQYF. The DNA for the CDR3 is TGTGCCAGTATTTCCGGGCAGGGTTTGAGCGAGCAGTACTTC.

The chain recombines TRBV6-2 or TRBV6-3 with TRBJ1-2; D possibly corresponds to TRBD1 (5 bases). There are 14 residues in the CDR3. V lost 2 bases and J lost 4, with 11 bases in between. Germline CDR1 MNHEY, CDR2 SVGEGT. CDR3 coding DNA: TGTGCCAGCAGTTACCGGCAGCAGGGCTATGGCTACACCTTC. Translation gives CASSYRQQGYGYTF.

This clone was seen a handful of times. This rearrangement joins TRBV7-9 to TRBJ1-2, with 7 bases aligning to TRBD1. This CDR3 contains 15 residues. The trim removed 5 bases at V and 4 bases at J, leaving 10 bases unmatched. Germline loops: CDR1 SEHNR, CDR2 FQNEAQ (reference sequence). The CDR3: CASSPTGARGYGYTF. The DNA for the CDR3 is TGTGCCAGCAGCCCCACAGGGGCCCGGGGCTATGGCTACACCTTC.

Here the CDR3 DNA reads TGCGCCAGCAGTGAAACAAGTACTTTGAACACTGAAGCTTTCTTT. Translation: CASSETSTLNTEAFF. V is TRBV10-1 and J is TRBJ1-1; D is undetermined. CDR1 is WNHNN and CDR2 is SYGVQD in the germline V gene (reference sequence). CDR3 length equals 15 residues. Trimming left V 3 bases short and J 0 bases short, with 11 bases between.

This clone was found once. The V gene is TRBV5-4, the J gene TRBJ1-3; D is unclear. The CDR3 runs to 13 residues. The V and J ends lost 2 bases and 2 bases respectively, with 5 bases between them. Germline lookup yields CDR1 SGHNT and CDR2 YYREEE (reference sequence). The CDR3, as DNA: TGTGCCAGCAGCTTAGGTCCTGGAAACACCATATATTTT. Its translation: CASSLGPGNTIYF.

The table lists this clone with a few counts. CDR3 loop: CASSYSDRAQRGYTF. Written as DNA, the CDR3 is TGTGCCAGCAGCTATTCAGACAGGGCCCAAAGGGGCTACACCTTC. The V gene is TRBV7-9, the J gene TRBJ1-2; 7 nucleotides line up with TRBD1. V gave up 4 bases and J gave up 8 bases; unmatched junction bases: 13. CDR3 length: 15 residues. Per the germline V gene, CDR1 is SEHNR and CDR2 is FQNEAQ (reference sequence).

V is TRBV4-1 and J is TRBJ1-5; D possibly corresponds to TRBD1 (6 bases). V was clipped by 0 bases and J by 6 bases, with 18 bases between them. The CDR3 covers 17 residues. Germline CDR1 is MGHRA and CDR2 is YSYEKL. CDR3 in amino acids: CASSQEVRDIGSQPQHF. The CDR3, as DNA: TGCGCCAGCAGCCAAGAAGTGAGGGACATAGGTAGTCAGCCCCAGCATTTT.

This sequence joins TRBV6-6 and TRBJ1-2, with TRBD1 matching over 7 bases. Germline-derived CDR1 and CDR2 are MNHNY and SVGAGI (reference sequence). Losses at the gene ends were 0 bases for V and 6 bases for J; bases not matched to a gene: 4. This CDR3 is 14 amino acids long. The CDR3 region has the DNA TGTGCCAGCAGTTACTCTGGACAGGAAAATGGCTACACCTTC. This translates into CASSYSGQENGYTF.

The chain carries TRBV6-6 and TRBJ2-3; D remains ambiguous. The germline V and J ends were trimmed by 6 bases and 7 bases, with 14 bases remaining between them. This CDR3 is built from 13 residues. Germline V CDR1 and CDR2: MNHNY, SVGAGI (reference sequence). CDR3 nucleotide sequence: TGTGCCAGCAGCCCGGGCTCTGGATATACGCAGTATTTT. This translates into CASSPGSGYTQYF.

The chain uses TRBV6-5 and TRBJ2-3; D is unresolved. CDR1 MNHEY and CDR2 SVGAGI come from the germline V gene. The V gene lost 2 bases and the J gene lost 0 bases, with 6 bases spanning the gap. This CDR3 is 14 amino acids long. Written as DNA, the CDR3 is TGTGCCAGCAGTTACCACAGCAGCACAGATACGCAGTATTTT. It yields the protein CASSYHSSTDTQYF.

V is TRBV21-1 and J is TRBJ1-1; the DNA was not compared with TRBD1, the D call given in the table. TRBV21-1 is shown as a pseudogene. The CDR3 has 16 amino acids. The CDR3 reads CASSKVDKGWDTEAFF. CDR3 DNA: TGTGCCAGCAGCAAAGTAGACAAGGGGTGGGACACTGAAGCTTTCTTT.

The chain couples TRBV5-1 to TRBJ2-1; the match to TRBD2 covers 8 bases. V lost 4 bases, J lost 7 bases, and 13 bases stayed unmatched. Germline CDR1 is SGHRS and CDR2 is YFSETQ. CDR3 length: 16 residues. The CDR3 nucleotides are TGCGCCAGCAGCCCGATAGAGAGCGGGAGTTTAAATGAGCAGTTCTTC. It translates to CASSPIESGSLNEQFF.

The chain carries TRBV6-6 and TRBJ2-1; 10 nucleotides align to TRBD2. The germline gives CDR1 MNHNY, CDR2 SVGAGI (reference sequence). The ends lost 7 bases at V and 5 bases at J; junction bases unmatched: 8. The CDR3 is 15 amino acids. For the CDR3, the DNA is TGTGCCAGCACCCCCGGGACTAGCGTAGACAATGAGCAGTTCTTC. Amino acids: CASTPGTSVDNEQFF.

The V call is TRBV10-2, the J call TRBJ2-7, with D perhaps matching TRBD1 or TRBD2 (6 bases each). The ends were cut back, 7 bases at V and 5 bases at J, with 21 bases in the middle. The germline V gene has CDR1 WSHSY and CDR2 SAAADI. This CDR3 region has 15 residues. CDR3 DNA sequence: TGCGCCAGCACCCCCTCCGGGGGCACTGGCCACGAGCAGTACTTC. Its translation: CASTPSGGTGHEQYF.

The chain recombines TRBV18 with TRBJ2-3, with 8 bases identical to TRBD2. CDR1 and CDR2 from the germline V gene are KGHSH and LQKENI. The CDR3 loop spans 14 amino acids. With V trimmed by 2 bases and J by 4 bases, 2 bases remained unmatched. DNA of the CDR3: TGTGCCAGCTCACCAATTAGCGGGGCAGATACGCAGTATTTT. Translation gives CASSPISGADTQYF.

The chain recombines TRBV28 with TRBJ2-5; no reliable D call. This CDR3 has 12 residues. CDR1 and CDR2 (germline): MDHEN, SYDVKM. The V and J ends lost 7 bases and 7 bases respectively, with 13 bases between them. CDR3 sequence (DNA): TGTGCCAGCACCACTACCTTGTCGACCCAGTACTTC. Its translation: CASTTTLSTQYF.

This clone was seen only a few times. In nucleotides, the CDR3 is TGTGCCAGTAGTATATCGAGCCGGGACGGACGGGCACGTACCTTC. Amino acid sequence: CASSISSRDGRARTF. The chain employs TRBV19 and TRBJ1-2, with a possible D match to TRBD1 (5 bases). V was trimmed by 2 bases and J by 14 bases, leaving 24 bases between them. CDR1 is LNHDA, CDR2 SQIVND, per germline (reference sequence). The CDR3 has 15 residues. Combining the CDR3 with reference TRBV19 and TRBJ1-2 gives the whole variable domain DGGITQSPKYLFRKEGQNVTLSCEQNLNHDAMYWYRQDPGQGLRLIYYSQIVNDFQKGDIAEGYSVSREKKESFPLTVTSAQKNPTAFYLCASSISSRDGRARTFGSGTRLTVV.

The chain carries TRBV6-5 and TRBJ1-1; D is possibly TRBD1 (6 bases). The V gene's germline CDR1 is MNHEY and CDR2 SVGAGI. The ends were cut back, 8 bases at V and 1 base at J, with 11 bases in the middle. The CDR3 covers 13 residues. The CDR3 reads CASGTQGNTEAFF. CDR3 in DNA: TGTGCCAGCGGGACACAGGGGAACACTGAAGCTTTCTTT.

This clone is a singleton in its sample. J is TRBJ2-3 and V is TRBV5-4; 10 nucleotides agree with TRBD2. The CDR3 loop spans 15 amino acids. V lost 2 bases and J lost 3; bases outside the gene matches: 3. Germline V gene data show CDR1 as SGHNT and CDR2 as YYREEE (reference sequence). For the CDR3, the DNA is TGTGCCAGCAGCTTTATTAGCGGGGGGACAGATACGCAGTATTTT. It encodes CASSFISGGTDTQYF. Full variable domain (missing parts from reference TRBV5-4 and TRBJ2-3): ETGVTQSPTHLIKTRGQQVTLRCSSQSGHNTVSWYQQALGQGPQFIFQYYREEENGRGNFPPRFSGLQFPNYSSELNVNALELDDSALYLCASSFISGGTDTQYFGPGTRLTVL.

Regarding this clone: The same CDR3 can be traced to other DNA sequences in this sample. V is TRBV11-1 and J is TRBJ2-5, with a tentative D call TRBD1 (5 bases). The CDR3 consists of 14 residues. V was trimmed by 1 base and J by 6 bases, leaving 12 bases between them. Germline-derived CDR1 and CDR2 are SGHAT and FQDESV (reference sequence). This CDR3 reads CASSLGQGVKTQYF. The DNA of the CDR3 is TGTGCCAGCAGCTTAGGCCAGGGTGTAAAGACCCAGTACTTC.

This clone turned up a few times. The chain uses TRBV25-1 and TRBJ1-4, with D hard to call. CDR3 length: 15 residues. In germline, CDR1 is MGHDK, CDR2 SYGVNS. V was clipped by 0 bases and J by 8 bases, with 13 bases between them. The CDR3 sequence is CASSEYTPVGEKLFF. DNA of the CDR3: TGTGCCAGCAGTGAATACACCCCAGTGGGGGAAAAACTGTTTTTT. Filled out from reference TRBV25-1 and TRBJ1-4, the complete variable domain reads EADIYQTPRYLVIGTGKKITLECSQTMGHDKMYWYQQDPGMELHLIHYSYGVNSTEKGDLSSESTVSRIRTEHFPLTLESARPSHTSQYLCASSEYTPVGEKLFFGSGTQLSVL.

The chain uses TRBV19 and TRBJ2-5; TRBD2 aligns across 8 bases. The CDR3 has 14 residues. Germline CDR1 is LNHDA and CDR2 is SQIVND (reference sequence). With V trimmed by 7 bases and J by 5 bases, 9 bases remained unmatched. CDR3 in DNA: TGTGCCAGTACGGCTGCGGGAGGTTCGGAGACCCAGTACTTC. As protein: CASTAAGGSETQYF.

The V gene is TRBV5-1, the J gene TRBJ2-7; 15 bases agree with TRBD2. V lost 3 bases, J lost 1 base, and 8 bases stayed unmatched. The CDR3 consists of 18 residues. Germline loops: CDR1 SGHRS, CDR2 YFSETQ. The CDR3 DNA is TGCGCCAGCAGCTCCGGGACTAGCGGGAGGAGAAGTTCCTACGAGCAGTACTTC. Translation gives CASSSGTSGRRSSYEQYF.

For the CDR3, the DNA is TGTGCCAGCAGCCCGACCGGAAGACAGATCAACTATGGCTACACCTTC. Translation gives CASSPTGRQINYGYTF. This chain links TRBV3-1 (or the pseudogene TRBV3-2) with TRBJ1-2; maybe TRBD1 (5 bases). In germline, CDR1 is LGHDT, CDR2 YNNKEL (reference sequence). The CDR3 has 16 amino acids. Trimming removed 4 bases at V and 2 bases at J, with 17 bases between.

This clone was found once. The chain has TRBV19 and TRBJ2-5, with 9 bases that match TRBD1. Trimming at V came to 5 bases and at J to 7 bases, leaving 8 bases not matched to a gene. This CDR3 is 14 amino acids long. Germline V gene sequence: CDR1 LNHDA, CDR2 SQIVND (reference sequence). The CDR3 sequence: CASSAGQGTGTQYF. In DNA, the CDR3 is TGTGCCAGTAGTGCCGGACAGGGGACGGGGACCCAGTACTTC. The full variable domain, with the rest looked up from reference TRBV19 and TRBJ2-5, is DGGITQSPKYLFRKEGQNVTLSCEQNLNHDAMYWYRQDPGQGLRLIYYSQIVNDFQKGDIAEGYSVSREKKESFPLTVTSAQKNPTAFYLCASSAGQGTGTQYFGPGTRLLVL.